The present T cell receptor (beta chain) was sequenced within a study of patients and donors after allogeneic stem cell transplantation. From the RT-PCR reads, TCRdb called clonotypes with MiXCR, one entry per CDR3 protein. The sample includes about 150,000 distinct CDR3 sequences, roughly two fifths of them seen just once. The CDR3 extends over 15 amino acids. In germline, CDR1 is MNHNY, CDR2 SVGAGI (reference sequence). V dropped 3 bases and J dropped 6 bases, with 15 bases sitting between them. The V and J genes are TRBV6-6 and TRBJ1-5; D is uncertain. The material sequenced was blood, either unsorted or a sorted T cell fraction (not recorded which). The receptor was isolated from a human donor who was either an allogeneic HSCT recipient or a stem cell or donor lymphocyte infusion donor (not recorded which). It is not recorded whose cells these are; they may come from a transplant donor. CDR3 nucleotide sequence: TGTGCCAGCAGTTATCAAGGGAAGAAGGGTCAGCCCCAGCATTTT. Translated: CASSYQGKKGQPQHF.